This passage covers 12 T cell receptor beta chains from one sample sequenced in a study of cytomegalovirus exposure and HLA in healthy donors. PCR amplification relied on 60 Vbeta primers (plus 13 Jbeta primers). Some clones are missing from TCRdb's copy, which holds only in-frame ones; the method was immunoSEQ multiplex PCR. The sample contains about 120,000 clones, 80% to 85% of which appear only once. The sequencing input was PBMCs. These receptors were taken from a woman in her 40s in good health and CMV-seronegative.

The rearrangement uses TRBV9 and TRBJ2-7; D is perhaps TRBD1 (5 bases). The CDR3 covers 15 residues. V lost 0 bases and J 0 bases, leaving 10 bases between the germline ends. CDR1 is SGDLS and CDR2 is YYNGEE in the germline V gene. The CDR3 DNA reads TGTGCCAGCAGCGTAGCTTTCGGACACTCCTACGAGCAGTACTTC. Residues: CASSVAFGHSYEQYF.

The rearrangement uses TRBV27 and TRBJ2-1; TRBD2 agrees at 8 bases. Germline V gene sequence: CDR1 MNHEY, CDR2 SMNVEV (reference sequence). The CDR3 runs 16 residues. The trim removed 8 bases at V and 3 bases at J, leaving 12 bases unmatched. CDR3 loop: CASRNLGRGVYNEQFF. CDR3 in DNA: TGTGCCAGCCGAAACCTGGGGCGGGGGGTCTACAATGAGCAGTTCTTC.

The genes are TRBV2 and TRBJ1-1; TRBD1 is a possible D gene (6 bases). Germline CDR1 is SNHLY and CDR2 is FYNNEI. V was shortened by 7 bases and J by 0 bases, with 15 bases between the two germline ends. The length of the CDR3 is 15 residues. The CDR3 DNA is TGTGCCAGCATTGGGGACATAGTCATGAACACTGAAGCTTTCTTT. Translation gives CASIGDIVMNTEAFF. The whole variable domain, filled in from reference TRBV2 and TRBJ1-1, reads EPEVTQTPSHQVTQMGQEVILRCVPISNHLYFYWYRQILGQKVEFLVSFYNNEISEKSEIFDDQFSVERPDGSNFTLKIRSTKLEDSAMYFCASIGDIVMNTEAFFGQGTRLTVV.

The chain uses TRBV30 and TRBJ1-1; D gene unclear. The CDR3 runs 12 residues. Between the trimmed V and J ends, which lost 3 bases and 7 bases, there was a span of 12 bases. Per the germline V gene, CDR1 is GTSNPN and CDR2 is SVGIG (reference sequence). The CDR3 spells CAWRITGDEAFF. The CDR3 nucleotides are TGTGCCTGGAGGATTACCGGGGATGAAGCTTTCTTT.

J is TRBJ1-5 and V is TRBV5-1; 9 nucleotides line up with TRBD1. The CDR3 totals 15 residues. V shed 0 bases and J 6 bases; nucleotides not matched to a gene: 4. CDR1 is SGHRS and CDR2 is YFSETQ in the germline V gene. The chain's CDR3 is CASSLGTGVGQPQHF. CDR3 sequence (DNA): TGCGCCAGCAGCTTGGGGACAGGGGTGGGTCAGCCCCAGCATTTT. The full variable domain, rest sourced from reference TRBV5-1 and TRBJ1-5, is KAGVTQTPRYLIKTRGQQVTLSCSPISGHRSVSWYQQTPGQGLQFLFEYFSETQRNKGNFPGRFSGRQFSNSRSEMNVSTLELGDSALYLCASSLGTGVGQPQHFGDGTRLSIL.

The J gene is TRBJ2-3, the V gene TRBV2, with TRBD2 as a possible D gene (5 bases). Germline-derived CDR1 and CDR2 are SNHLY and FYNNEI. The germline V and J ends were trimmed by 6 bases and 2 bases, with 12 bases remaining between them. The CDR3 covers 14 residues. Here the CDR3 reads CASRPRANTDTQYF. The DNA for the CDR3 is TGTGCCAGCAGGCCGAGGGCGAACACAGATACGCAGTATTTT. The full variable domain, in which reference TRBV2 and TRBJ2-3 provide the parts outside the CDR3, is EPEVTQTPSHQVTQMGQEVILRCVPISNHLYFYWYRQILGQKVEFLVSFYNNEISEKSEIFDDQFSVERPDGSNFTLKIRSTKLEDSAMYFCASRPRANTDTQYFGPGTRLTVL.

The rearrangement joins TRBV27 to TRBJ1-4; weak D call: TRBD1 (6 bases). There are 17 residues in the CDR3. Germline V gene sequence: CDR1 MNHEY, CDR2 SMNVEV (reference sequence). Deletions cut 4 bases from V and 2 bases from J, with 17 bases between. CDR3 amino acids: CASSSARGLVTNEKLFF. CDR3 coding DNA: TGTGCCAGCAGTTCTGCCAGGGGATTGGTGACTAATGAAAAACTGTTTTTT.

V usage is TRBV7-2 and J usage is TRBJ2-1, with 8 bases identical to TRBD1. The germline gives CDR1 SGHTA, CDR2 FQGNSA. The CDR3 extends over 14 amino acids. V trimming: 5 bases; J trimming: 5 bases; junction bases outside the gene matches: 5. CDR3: CASSPGGSNNEQFF. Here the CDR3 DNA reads TGTGCCAGCAGCCCAGGGGGCTCGAACAATGAGCAGTTCTTC.

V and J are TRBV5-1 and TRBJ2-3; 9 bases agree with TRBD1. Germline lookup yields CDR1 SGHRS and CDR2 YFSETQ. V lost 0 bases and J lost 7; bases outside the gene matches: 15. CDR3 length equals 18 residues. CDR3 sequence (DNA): TGCGCCAGCAGCTTGGGAGCCACCGGGACAGGGCCGGTAAATACGCAGTATTTT. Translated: CASSLGATGTGPVNTQYF.

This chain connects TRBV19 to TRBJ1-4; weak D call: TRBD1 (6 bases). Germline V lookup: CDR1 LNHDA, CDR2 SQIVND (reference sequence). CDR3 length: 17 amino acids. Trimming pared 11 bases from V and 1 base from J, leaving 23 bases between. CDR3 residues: CASFPLPGEITNEKLFF. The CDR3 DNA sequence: TGTGCCTCATTCCCCCTACCAGGGGAAATAACTAATGAAAAACTGTTTTTT. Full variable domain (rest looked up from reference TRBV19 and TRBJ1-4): DGGITQSPKYLFRKEGQNVTLSCEQNLNHDAMYWYRQDPGQGLRLIYYSQIVNDFQKGDIAEGYSVSREKKESFPLTVTSAQKNPTAFYLCASFPLPGEITNEKLFFGSGTQLSVL.

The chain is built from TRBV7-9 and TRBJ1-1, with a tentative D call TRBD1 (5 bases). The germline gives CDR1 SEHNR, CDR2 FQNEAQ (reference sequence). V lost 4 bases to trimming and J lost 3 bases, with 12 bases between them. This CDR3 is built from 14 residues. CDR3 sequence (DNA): TGTGCCAGCAGCTCGCCGGGGGGGGACACTGAAGCTTTCTTT. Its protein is CASSSPGGDTEAFF. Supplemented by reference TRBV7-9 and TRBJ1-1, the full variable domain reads DTGVSQNPRHKITKRGQNVTFRCDPISEHNRLYWYRQTLGQGPEFLTYFQNEAQLEKSRLLSDRFSAERPKGSFSTLEIQRTEQGDSAMYLCASSSPGGDTEAFFGQGTRLTVV.

The CDR3 DNA is TGCGCCAGCAGTGAGTCCAGGAACTATGGCTACACCTTC. Its protein product is CASSESRNYGYTF. The chain joins TRBV10-1 to TRBJ1-2; D gene unclear. Germline CDR1 is WNHNN and CDR2 is SYGVQD (reference sequence). CDR3 length: 13 residues. V lost 0 bases, J lost 2 bases, and 4 bases lay in between.